Shown below are 14 T cell receptor beta chains from a single sample sequenced in a study of PD-L1 blockade in urothelial cancer. Repertoires were generated with immunoSEQ multiplex PCR, while TCRdb's copy carries only in-frame clones and drops some. The table includes about 39,000 clones, just over 90% detected once. Time point denoted: pretreatment peripheral blood. The sample was PBMCs, taken around atezolizumab (anti-PD-L1) treatment. Receptor source: a woman aged 60 to 75 with urothelial cancer.

The chain links TRBV6-6 to TRBJ1-1, with TRBD1 matching over 7 bases. This CDR3 spans 14 amino acids. Germline CDR1 and CDR2: MNHNY and SVGAGI (reference sequence). V trimming: 5 bases; J trimming: 4 bases; junction bases outside the gene matches: 7. The CDR3 bases are TGTGCCAGCAGTCAGAGACAGGGTGTCACTGAAGCTTTCTTT. Its protein is CASSQRQGVTEAFF.

Only a few counts were recorded for this clone. J is TRBJ2-1 and V is TRBV29-1; 13 bases are a match to TRBD2. CDR1 is SQVTM and CDR2 is ANQGSEA in the germline V gene. This CDR3 is 17 amino acids long. V lost 0 bases and J lost 7; bases outside the gene matches: 9. For the CDR3, the DNA is TGCAGCGTTGAAGAACGCCGAACTAGCGGGAGGGCGAATGAGCAGTTCTTC. Translating gives CSVEERRTSGRANEQFF.

The V call is TRBV27, the J call TRBJ2-1, with D possibly being TRBD2 (6 bases). The CDR3 length is 15 residues. V dropped 2 bases and J dropped 4 bases, with 12 bases sitting between them. In germline, CDR1 is MNHEY, CDR2 SMNVEV (reference sequence). The CDR3 protein is CASSLDSGPYNEQFF. CDR3 nucleotide sequence: TGTGCCAGCAGTTTAGACAGCGGGCCGTACAATGAGCAGTTCTTC.

The chain is built from TRBV28 and TRBJ1-4; possible D gene TRBD1, 6 bases. CDR3 length equals 15 residues. V was trimmed by 4 bases and J by 5 bases, leaving 14 bases between them. Germline V lookup: CDR1 MDHEN, CDR2 SYDVKM. The CDR3 spells CASSWETGFNEKLFF. In DNA, the CDR3 is TGTGCCAGCAGTTGGGAGACAGGCTTCAATGAAAAACTGTTTTTT.

In its sample, this clone was seen once. CDR3 nucleotide sequence: TGTGCCAGCAGCTTGGCTCTAGCGGGAGGGGTGAATGAGCAGTTCTTC. Amino acid sequence: CASSLALAGGVNEQFF. V gene TRBV7-9 combines with J gene TRBJ2-1; 12 bases fit TRBD2. Looked up from germline, CDR1 is SEHNR and CDR2 is FQNEAQ (reference sequence). CDR3 length equals 16 residues. Trimming cost V 3 bases and J 7 bases; bases outside gene matches: 7.

This rearrangement joins TRBV6-6 to TRBJ2-1; 8 nucleotides match TRBD1. V was clipped by 5 bases and J by 4 bases; unmatched bases: 1. The CDR3 runs 13 residues. CDR1 is MNHNY, CDR2 SVGAGI, per germline (reference sequence). The CDR3 DNA follows: TGTGCCAGCAGTGGGACAGGTTACAATGAGCAGTTCTTC. Its translation is CASSGTGYNEQFF.

The chain carries TRBV4-1 and TRBJ2-1, with 9 bases aligning to TRBD2. In germline, CDR1 is MGHRA, CDR2 YSYEKL. The CDR3 sequence is 15 residues long. The V and J ends lost 8 bases and 1 base, in that order; junction bases with no gene match: 6. The CDR3 DNA reads as TGCGCCAGCGGACTCCTAGCGGGGTCCTACAATGAGCAGTTCTTC. It encodes CASGLLAGSYNEQFF.

This clone was seen only once. This chain uses TRBV18 with TRBJ2-2, with TRBD1 matching 7 bases. The CDR3 covers 19 residues. Germline-derived CDR1 and CDR2 are KGHSH and LQKENI. The V segment lost 2 bases and the J segment 4 bases; nucleotides outside the gene matches: 16. CDR3 in amino acids: CASSPGVRQGPFGTGELFF. In DNA form, the CDR3 reads TGTGCCAGCTCACCAGGAGTGAGACAGGGCCCCTTCGGCACCGGGGAGCTGTTTTTT. The variable domain in full, completed from reference TRBV18 and TRBJ2-2, reads NAGVMQNPRHLVRRRGQEARLRCSPMKGHSHVYWYRQLPEEGLKFMVYLQKENIIDESGMPKERFSAEFPKEGPSILRIQQVVRGDSAAYFCASSPGVRQGPFGTGELFFGEGSRLTVL.

The CDR3 nucleotides read TGTGCCAGCAGCCCACGGACAGGGAATTACTATGGCTACACCTTC. Encoded protein: CASSPRTGNYYGYTF. The gene calls are TRBV11-2 and TRBJ1-2; TRBD1 aligns across 8 bases. This CDR3 comprises 15 residues. In germline, CDR1 is SGHAT, CDR2 FQNNGV. The ends lost 5 bases at V and 3 bases at J; junction bases unmatched: 8. The full variable domain, rest sourced from reference TRBV11-2 and TRBJ1-2, is EAGVAQSPRYKIIEKRQSVAFWCNPISGHATLYWYQQILGQGPKLLIQFQNNGVVDDSQLPKDRFSAERLKGVDSTLKIQPAKLEDSAVYLCASSPRTGNYYGYTFGSGTRLTVV.

The V and J genes are TRBV19 and TRBJ2-7; no clear D. Deletions cut 0 bases from V and 3 bases from J, with 12 bases between. Germline loops: CDR1 LNHDA, CDR2 SQIVND (reference sequence). The length of the CDR3 is 15 residues. In DNA form, the CDR3 reads TGTGCCAGTAGTATAGAGGCAGGATTGATCTACGAGCAGTACTTC. This encodes CASSIEAGLIYEQYF. Full variable domain (missing parts from reference TRBV19 and TRBJ2-7): DGGITQSPKYLFRKEGQNVTLSCEQNLNHDAMYWYRQDPGQGLRLIYYSQIVNDFQKGDIAEGYSVSREKKESFPLTVTSAQKNPTAFYLCASSIEAGLIYEQYFGPGTRLTVT.

This chain joins TRBV28 and TRBJ2-2, with 7 bases matching TRBD2. Losses at the gene ends were 2 bases for V and 6 bases for J; bases not matched to a gene: 6. Germline V gives CDR1 MDHEN, CDR2 SYDVKM. The CDR3 is 15 amino acids. CDR3 residues: CASSLKLAIAGELFF. Written as DNA, the CDR3 is TGTGCCAGCAGTTTAAAACTAGCGATAGCCGGGGAGCTGTTTTTT.

The V call is TRBV10-3, the J call TRBJ2-3; the D is unclear. V was trimmed by 11 bases and J by 6 bases, leaving 21 bases between them. This CDR3 comprises 14 residues. The germline gives CDR1 ENHRY, CDR2 SYGVKD. CDR3 loop: CAANSGAMSDTQYF. As DNA, the CDR3 is TGTGCCGCCAACTCCGGAGCTATGTCGGATACGCAGTATTTT.

CDR3 bases: TGTGCCAGCAGCATCAGGTATATATCCTACGAGCAGTACTTC. Protein sequence: CASSIRYISYEQYF. The genes are TRBV7-2 and TRBJ2-7; no reliable D call. CDR1 is SGHTA, CDR2 FQGNSA, per germline. V lost 5 bases and J lost 1, with 12 bases in between. This CDR3 comprises 14 residues.

The CDR3 reads CASGLVVSRTVNYGYTF. CDR3 in DNA: TGTGCTAGTGGTTTGGTCGTTTCCCGGACAGTCAACTATGGCTACACCTTC. The chain has TRBV12-5 and TRBJ1-2; possibly TRBD1 for D (6 bases). The germline V gene encodes CDR1 LGHNT and CDR2 FRNRAP. V shed 0 bases and J shed 2 bases, with 16 bases lying between them. There are 17 residues in the CDR3.